This passage covers 4 T cell receptor beta chains from one sample sequenced in a study of blood T cell repertoires in COVID-19. Produced via immunoSEQ multiplex PCR; TCRdb's table is partial and in-frame only. This sample has almost 400,000 clones, with roughly 91% found just once. Sequencing used PBMCs or T cells enriched from blood (not recorded which). Every receptor here comes from a woman aged 30 to 39 who had recovered from COVID-19.

The rearrangement joins TRBV7-2 to TRBJ2-5; TRBD2 aligns across 15 bases. The CDR3 has 17 amino acids. J lost 4 bases, V lost 1 base, and 4 bases had no gene match. Germline CDR1 and CDR2: SGHTA and FQGNSA. The CDR3 sequence is CASSLGGLAGGIETQYF. CDR3 nucleotide sequence: TGTGCCAGCAGCTTAGGAGGACTAGCGGGGGGGATAGAGACCCAGTACTTC.

The chain carries TRBV5-1 and TRBJ2-1; 11 bases match TRBD2. The CDR3 has 16 amino acids. From germline, CDR1 is SGHRS and CDR2 YFSETQ. The V segment lost 2 bases and the J segment 6 bases; nucleotides outside the gene matches: 7. CDR3 region: CASSFVAGGSPNEQFF. CDR3 DNA sequence: TGCGCCAGCAGCTTTGTAGCGGGGGGGTCCCCCAATGAGCAGTTCTTC.

The V gene is TRBV30, the J gene TRBJ2-4; 7 positions agree with TRBD2. CDR1 is GTSNPN and CDR2 is SVGIG in the germline V gene (reference sequence). V gave up 2 bases and J gave up 8 bases; unmatched junction bases: 9. The CDR3 sequence is 14 residues long. The CDR3 sequence is CAWSPWTRRDIQYF. The CDR3 DNA reads as TGTGCCTGGAGTCCGTGGACTAGACGAGACATTCAGTACTTC.

This chain connects TRBV3-1 (or the pseudogene TRBV3-2) to TRBJ1-6; 9 bases map to TRBD1. The germline V gene has CDR1 LGHDT and CDR2 YNNKEL (reference sequence). J lost 7 bases, V lost 5 bases, and 6 bases had no gene match. The CDR3 loop spans 15 amino acids. This CDR3 is CASSGTGSENSPLHF. The CDR3 nucleotides read TGTGCCAGCAGCGGGACAGGGAGTGAGAATTCACCCCTCCACTTT.